This T cell receptor beta chain was sequenced during a study of a mutant IDH1 vaccine in newly diagnosed glioma. Study information: The study started vaccination 4-6 weeks after radiotherapy alone, or with temozolomide cycles. Prior therapy was radiotherapy, temozolomide, or both; most received both.

The time point denotes: week 47, end of study. The vaccine gave 300 ug of a 20-mer mutant IDH1 peptide subcutaneously per dose. Trimming took off 5 bases at V and 3 bases at J, with 4 bases between the two ends. Germline-derived CDR1 and CDR2 are LNHNV and YYDKDF (reference sequence). This CDR3 spans 12 amino acids. To note about this clone: Antigen: not known.

The method was immunoSEQ multiplex PCR; TCRdb's version includes in-frame clones alone and lacks a portion of them. The data contain about 94,000 clones, roughly 89% of them seen just once; the ten biggest clones take up roughly 0.74%. Overall study findings and caveats: Under 95% of patients showed vaccine-induced immune responses across multiple MHC alleles. Top peripheral T cell clonotype shifts appeared unrelated to pseudoprogression.

The sample consisted of PBMCs, taken from a glioma patient whose treatment included an IDH1 peptide vaccine. This TCR derives from a woman aged 45-59 years with glioma. The chain recombines TRBV15 with TRBJ2-2; D is uncertain. The CDR3 loop is CATSHDTGELFF. The CDR3 DNA is TGTGCCACCAGCCATGACACCGGGGAGCTGTTTTTT.